This T cell receptor beta chain was found in a study of T cells after somatic rescue of genetic block. Generated by immunoSEQ multiplex PCR, the TCRdb table keeps only in-frame clones and is missing some. The sample yields some 70,000 clones, approximately 91% seen once. Trimming cost V 1 base and J 2 bases; bases outside gene matches: 5. The CDR3 is 16 amino acids. Germline V lookup: CDR1 SGDLS, CDR2 YYNGEE. Sequenced: peripheral blood mononuclear cells (PBMCs). The TCR comes from a man younger than 40. The J gene is TRBJ2-2, the V gene TRBV9; 7 nucleotides agree with TRBD2. The CDR3 DNA follows: TGTGCCAGCAGCGTACAGCCGGGAGGTAACACCGGGGAGCTGTTTTTT. Translation: CASSVQPGGNTGELFF.